This TCR beta chain was found in a study of tumor-infiltrating lymphocytes in oesophageal squamous cell carcinoma. Germline values: CDR1 MNHNS, CDR2 SASEGT. The CDR3 totals 11 residues. TCRdb ran MiXCR on the PCR reads and lists one entry per CDR3 protein. This sample has approximately 17,000 distinct CDR3 sequences, with approximately 46% found just once. What was sequenced was blood. V gene TRBV6-1 combines with J gene TRBJ2-1; D is unclear. The J call is in doubt because the DNA end fits TRBJ2-5 better. This receptor was taken from a female donor with esophageal squamous cell carcinoma. CDR3 DNA sequence: TGTGCCAGCAGAAAACAGGAGACCCAGTACTTC. Its protein product is CASRKQETQYF.